These T cell receptor beta chains were read from a single sample in a study of human T cells and chemical hapten exposure. MiXCR was run by TCRdb on the RACE reads, yielding one entry per CDR3 protein. The table shows roughly 100,000 distinct CDR3 sequences, with about 10% occurring only once. The sequenced sample was whole blood. These receptors were obtained from a female donor in good health. Some clones in this sample may be carry-over from other donors' samples. Both conserved end residues are part of each CDR3. Each record gives: J gene, D gene, V gene, clone size, CDR3 protein, CDR3 DNA. A D gene is named only where the DNA matches it firmly. Rows give clone size only sometimes, using once, few, many, or a class for an expanded clone.

TRBJ1-4,NA,TRBV6-2/TRBV6-3,few,CASRTPHEKLFF,TGTGCCAGCCGGACGCCTCATGAAAAACTGTTTTTT
TRBJ2-1,TRBD2,TRBV6-5,NA,CASTNRGLSGNVYNEQFF,TGTGCCAGCACCAATCGGGGTCTTAGCGGGAACGTATACAATGAGCAGTTCTTC
TRBJ1-1,TRBD1,TRBV5-1,few,CASSLVSFRDRDNEAFF,TGCGCCAGCAGCTTGGTTAGCTTCCGGGACAGGGATAATGAAGCTTTCTTT
TRBJ2-7,NA,TRBV20-1,many,CSARDLPGQSYEQYF,TGCAGTGCTAGAGATCTACCGGGGCAGTCCTACGAGCAGTACTTC
TRBJ1-4,TRBD1,TRBV5-4,few,CASSQTGSSEKLFF,TGTGCCAGCAGCCAGACAGGGTCGTCTGAAAAACTGTTTTTT
TRBJ1-2,TRBD1,TRBV7-9,many,CASSLVGQGSYGYTF,TGTGCCAGCAGCTTAGTCGGACAGGGGAGCTATGGCTACACCTTC
TRBJ2-1,TRBD1,TRBV30,few,CAWSVLIPSTGGEQFF,TGTGCCTGGAGTGTACTTATTCCTTCCACAGGGGGTGAGCAGTTCTTC
TRBJ1-5,TRBD1,TRBV6-5,many,CASKRGQGSQPQHF,TGTGCCAGCAAGAGGGGACAGGGAAGTCAGCCCCAGCATTTT
TRBJ2-5,TRBD1,TRBV20-1,NA,CSARDLRTGKETQYF,TGCAGTGCTAGAGACCTCCGGACAGGGAAAGAGACCCAGTACTTC
TRBJ1-4,NA,TRBV24-1,once,CATIHNRDNPATNEKLFF,TGTGCCACCATTCATAACCGGGACAACCCTGCAACTAATGAAAAACTGTTTTTT
TRBJ2-7,NA,TRBV11-2,few,CASSQIGGAQYF,TGTGCCAGCAGCCAAATCGGGGGCGCCCAGTACTTC
TRBJ2-3,NA,TRBV3-1,few,CASSQGDSNTQYF,TGTGCCAGCAGCCAAGGTGACTCGAATACGCAGTATTTT
TRBJ2-7,TRBD1,TRBV10-1,NA,CASSQGQSYEQYF,TGCGCCAGCAGTCAGGGACAGTCCTACGAGCAGTACTTC
TRBJ2-4,NA,TRBV13,NA,CASSRLRQRIAKNIQYF,TGTGCCAGCAGCCGATTACGGCAGAGAATAGCCAAAAACATTCAGTACTTC
TRBJ2-3,NA,TRBV28,many,CASSLDGSTDTQYF,TGTGCCAGCAGTTTAGACGGTTCCACAGATACGCAGTATTTT
TRBJ1-5,NA,TRBV11-2,few,CASSPGRGGEQPQHF,TGTGCCAGCAGCCCGGGCCGAGGGGGTGAGCAGCCCCAGCATTTT
TRBJ2-7,NA,TRBV20-1,many,CSATNYEQYF,TGCAGTGCTACCAACTACGAGCAGTACTTC
TRBJ2-3,TRBD2,TRBV7-9,few,CASRARDRLAGPSRDTQYF,TGTGCCAGCAGGGCCCGGGACCGACTAGCGGGGCCCTCTCGTGATACGCAGTATTTT
TRBJ1-2,NA,TRBV5-1,few,CASSPEPGGNYGYTF,TGCGCCAGCAGCCCCGAACCTGGAGGGAACTATGGCTACACCTTC
TRBJ2-3,NA,TRBV6-1,many,CASSMQVQDTQYF,TGTGCCAGCAGTATGCAGGTTCAAGATACGCAGTATTTT
TRBJ2-2,NA,TRBV2,many,CASSGTGELFF,TGTGCCAGCAGTGGGACCGGGGAGCTGTTTTTT
TRBJ2-3,TRBD2,TRBV19,few,CATPGAGGDTQYF,TGTGCCACCCCGGGCGCGGGGGGAGATACGCAGTATTTT
TRBJ1-4,TRBD1,TRBV4-1,NA,CASSPRTGDEKLFF,TGCGCCAGCAGCCCAAGGACAGGGGACGAAAAACTGTTTTTT
TRBJ2-7,TRBD1,TRBV12-3/TRBV12-4,NA,CASSLAAGGYEQYF,TGTGCCAGCAGTTTAGCTGCAGGGGGATACGAGCAGTACTTC
TRBJ1-4,TRBD1,TRBV2,many,CASSAKGTDTKLFF,TGTGCCAGCAGTGCTAAAGGGACAGACACTAAACTGTTTTTT
TRBJ2-2,NA,TRBV10-3,NA,CAISAAGPNTGELFF,TGTGCCATCAGTGCCGCGGGGCCGAACACCGGGGAGCTGTTTTTT
TRBJ1-1,TRBD1,TRBV4-1,few,CASSHVGQGRPEAFF,TGCGCCAGCAGCCACGTTGGACAGGGCCGCCCTGAAGCTTTCTTT
TRBJ2-5,NA,TRBV7-2,NA,CASSFAGWGEETQYF,TGTGCCAGCAGCTTTGCGGGTTGGGGGGAAGAGACCCAGTACTTC
TRBJ2-5,NA,TRBV5-1,NA,CASSLAGFGTEETQYF,TGCGCCAGCAGCTTGGCGGGGTTTGGGACCGAAGAGACCCAGTACTTC
TRBJ1-1,NA,TRBV29-1,few,CSVDWGFTEAFF,TGCAGCGTTGATTGGGGTTTCACTGAAGCTTTCTTT
TRBJ1-1,NA,TRBV5-1,many,CASSLATGGTEAFF,TGCGCCAGCAGCTTGGCCACAGGCGGGACTGAAGCTTTCTTT
TRBJ2-5,NA,TRBV7-9,NA,CASLTDAQETQYF,TGTGCCAGCCTGACGGACGCTCAAGAGACCCAGTACTTC
TRBJ1-6,NA,TRBV27,NA,CASSSQGGDSPLHF,TGTGCCAGCAGTTCCCAGGGAGGGGACTCACCCCTCCACTTT
TRBJ2-1,NA,TRBV11-1,NA,CASSFRLESSYNEQFF,TGTGCCAGCAGCTTTCGGTTGGAGAGCTCCTACAATGAGCAGTTCTTC
TRBJ2-6,TRBD1,TRBV28,many,CASSSVTGVISGANVLTF,TGTGCCAGCAGTTCAGTAACAGGGGTAATCTCTGGGGCCAACGTCCTGACTTTC
TRBJ2-3,NA,TRBV27,few,CASSSTRSTDTQYF,TGTGCCAGCAGTTCGACGAGGAGCACAGATACGCAGTATTTT
TRBJ1-2,NA,TRBV11-2,NA,CASSLDTADYGYTF,TGTGCCAGCAGCTTAGATACGGCTGACTATGGCTACACCTTC
TRBJ1-2,TRBD1,TRBV28,many,CASRQGSYGYTF,TGTGCCAGCAGACAGGGGAGCTATGGCTACACCTTC
TRBJ1-4,TRBD1,TRBV24-1,NA,CATSDRAGGDEKLFF,TGTGCCACCAGTGACAGAGCAGGGGGCGATGAAAAACTGTTTTTT
TRBJ2-3,TRBD2,TRBV6-1,NA,CASSATGRGLTGADTQYF,TGTGCCAGCAGTGCGACGGGGAGGGGACTAACCGGGGCAGATACGCAGTATTTT
TRBJ2-5,TRBD2,TRBV24-1,few,CATSEHTAGGGETQYF,TGTGCCACCAGTGAACATACAGCGGGAGGCGGTGAGACCCAGTACTTC
TRBJ1-5,NA,TRBV30,few,CAWSGTDNQPQHF,TGTGCCTGGAGTGGGACGGACAATCAGCCCCAGCATTTT
TRBJ2-7,TRBD1,TRBV7-2,few,CASSLGDSFSYEQYF,TGTGCCAGCAGCTTAGGGGACAGCTTCTCCTACGAGCAGTACTTC